Following are 27 T cell receptor beta chains from one sample sequenced in a study of early T cells in non-severe SARS-CoV-2 infection. MiXCR was run by TCRdb on the 5' RACE reads, yielding one entry per CDR3 protein. This sample yields over 80,000 distinct CDR3 sequences, of which 13% to 15% are seen a single time; about a tenth belongs to the top ten. The sample consisted of whole blood. The receptor set was obtained from an adult who was a healthcare worker with PCR-confirmed SARS-CoV-2 infection or an uninfected control (not recorded which).

This clonotype was seen a few times. V gene TRBV6-4 combines with J gene TRBJ2-3; TRBD2 matches at 7 bases. Germline loops: CDR1 MRHNA, CDR2 SNTAGT. The CDR3 is 15 residues long. Trimming removed 2 bases from V and 1 base from J; junction bases left unmatched: 3. The CDR3 sequence: CASSDSRGGTDTQYF. In DNA, the CDR3 is TGTGCCAGCAGTGACAGCCGGGGGGGCACAGATACGCAGTATTTT.

This clonotype was detected many times. The chain couples TRBV3-1 to TRBJ2-2, with D unclear. V lost 4 bases and J lost 6, with 12 bases in between. The CDR3 sequence is 14 residues long. Germline V gene lookup returns CDR1 LGHDT and CDR2 YNNKEL (reference sequence). The CDR3 loop reads CASSRNPGAGELFF. The CDR3 nucleotides read TGTGCCAGCAGCCGAAATCCAGGTGCCGGGGAGCTGTTTTTT.

There are a few counts of this clonotype. The chain joins TRBV7-3 to TRBJ1-6, with unresolved D. The V gene lost 5 bases and the J gene lost 4 bases, with 12 bases spanning the gap. Per the germline V gene, CDR1 is SGHTA and CDR2 is FQGTGA. This CDR3 has 15 amino acids. CDR3 nucleotide sequence: TGTGCCAGCAGCCAAGAGGGCAGTTATAATTCACCCCTCCACTTT. Amino acid sequence: CASSQEGSYNSPLHF.

This clonotype turned up a few times. V and J are TRBV2 and TRBJ2-1; 10 bases are shared with TRBD2. Germline values: CDR1 SNHLY, CDR2 FYNNEI. The CDR3 runs 14 residues. V lost 10 bases to trimming and J lost 8 bases; unmatched junction nucleotides: 11. CDR3 residues: CATQAGGPRDEQFF. The CDR3 DNA sequence: TGTGCCACCCAAGCGGGGGGGCCGCGCGATGAGCAGTTCTTC.

The rearrangement uses TRBV12-3 or TRBV12-4 and TRBJ2-7, with TRBD1 matching over 8 bases. V trimming: 2 bases; J trimming: 6 bases; junction bases outside the gene matches: 9. This CDR3 is built from 15 residues. CDR3: CASSLPGTGRLEQYF. The DNA for the CDR3 is TGTGCCAGCAGTTTACCCGGGACAGGACGTCTCGAGCAGTACTTC.

The sample holds a few counts of this clonotype. This rearrangement joins TRBV20-1 to TRBJ1-2; 10 bases are shared with TRBD1. This CDR3 contains 11 residues. Germline V CDR1 and CDR2: DFQATT, SNEGSKA (reference sequence). The J segment lost 8 bases and the V segment lost 7 bases, leaving 4 bases of the junction unmatched. CDR3 in DNA: TGCAGTGTCGCGGGACAGGGGGGCTACACCTTC. Its translation is CSVAGQGGYTF.

With regard to this clonotype: A read error may produce the germline difference seen at one junction end. The chain links TRBV14 to TRBJ2-6, with D hard to call. Germline CDR1 SGHDN, CDR2 FVKESK. CDR3 length: 13 residues. The CDR3 loop is CASRDSGTNVLTF. CDR3 in DNA: TGTGCCAGCCGAGACTCTGGGACCAACGTCCTGACTTTC.

This clonotype was counted many times. The V gene is TRBV30, the J gene TRBJ2-7; possible D gene TRBD1, 5 bases. Germline V lookup: CDR1 GTSNPN, CDR2 SVGIG (reference sequence). The CDR3 covers 14 residues. The germline V and J ends were trimmed by 3 bases and 1 base, with 13 bases remaining between them. This CDR3 reads CAWSGDRYSYEQYF. The CDR3 DNA sequence: TGTGCCTGGAGCGGCGACAGATATTCCTACGAGCAGTACTTC.

The sample holds a few counts of this clonotype. The chain couples TRBV30 to TRBJ1-2; no definite D call. The CDR3 is made up of 13 amino acids. Germline-derived CDR1 and CDR2 are GTSNPN and SVGIG (reference sequence). With 4 bases removed from V and 6 bases from J, the gap between germline ends came to 15 bases. CDR3 sequence: CAWKGGLPHGYTF. As DNA, the CDR3 is TGTGCCTGGAAAGGTGGACTTCCTCATGGCTACACCTTC.

The V and J genes are TRBV29-1 and TRBJ2-3, with 7 bases fitting TRBD1. CDR1 is SQVTM and CDR2 is ANQGSEA in the germline V gene. Germline trimming cut 4 bases from V and 4 bases from J; bases unmatched to any gene: 2. CDR3 size: 12 residues. DNA for the CDR3: TGCAGCGTTGTAACAGGGGCAGATACGCAGTATTTT. Protein: CSVVTGADTQYF.

There are many counts of this clonotype. V and J are TRBV10-2 and TRBJ2-2, with 8 bases lining up with TRBD1. This CDR3 has 13 residues. Trimming removed 8 bases from V and 4 bases from J; junction bases left unmatched: 3. Germline V gives CDR1 WSHSY, CDR2 SAAADI. The CDR3 DNA reads TGCGCCAGCGAAGGACAGGGCACCGGGGAGCTGTTTTTT. This encodes CASEGQGTGELFF.

This sequence joins TRBV10-3 and TRBJ2-7; the match to TRBD2 covers 16 bases. Trimming cost V 1 base and J 5 bases; bases outside gene matches: 5. CDR1 is ENHRY and CDR2 is SYGVKD in the germline V gene. The CDR3 has 17 amino acids. The CDR3 protein is CAISELGLAGGHHEQYF. CDR3 nucleotide sequence: TGTGCCATCAGTGAGTTGGGACTAGCGGGGGGGCACCACGAGCAGTACTTC.

This chain uses TRBV29-1 with TRBJ1-1, with D uncertain. The germline V gene has CDR1 SQVTM and CDR2 ANQGSEA. The CDR3 length is 9 residues. V lost 5 bases to trimming and J lost 10 bases, with 8 bases between them. CDR3 sequence reads: CSVSDGAFF. CDR3 nucleotides: TGCAGCGTTTCGGACGGAGCTTTCTTT.

This clonotype showed up just once. The junction departs from germline at one end; a sequencing error may be responsible. The J gene is TRBJ1-4, the V gene TRBV6-5; D remains ambiguous. CDR3 size: 13 residues. Germline loops: CDR1 MNHEY, CDR2 SVGAGI. CDR3 in amino acids: CTSSYSRSEKLFF. The CDR3 DNA sequence: TGTACCAGCAGTTACTCTAGGTCGGAAAAACTGTTTTTT.

This clonotype showed up just a few times. V and J are TRBV7-2 and TRBJ2-7; no clear D gene. This CDR3 is built from 13 residues. Looked up from germline, CDR1 is SGHTA and CDR2 is FQGNSA. V was pared by 3 bases and J by 4 bases, with 10 bases between. The CDR3 DNA follows: TGTGCCAGCAGCTTCCTTAGGCGGTACGAGCAGTACTTC. Translated, it gives CASSFLRRYEQYF.

A few counts support this clonotype. The chain is built from TRBV28 and TRBJ2-7, with D unclear. The V end was cut by 3 bases, the J end by 4 bases, with 7 bases between. The CDR3 loop spans 12 amino acids. Germline CDR1 is MDHEN and CDR2 is SYDVKM. This CDR3 reads CASSFSGYEQYF. The CDR3 DNA sequence: TGTGCCAGCAGTTTTAGTGGATACGAGCAGTACTTC.

The table lists this clonotype with many counts. This chain joins TRBV20-1 and TRBJ2-7; 9 nucleotides match TRBD1. This CDR3 region has 14 residues. Germline loops: CDR1 DFQATT, CDR2 SNEGSKA (reference sequence). J gave up 2 bases and V 2 bases, and 4 bases lay outside the gene matches. The CDR3 DNA follows: TGCAGTGCTAGACCGGGACAGGGACCCTACGAGCAGTACTTC. Amino acids: CSARPGQGPYEQYF.

This clonotype was seen ten or more times. The V call is TRBV12-3 or TRBV12-4, the J call TRBJ1-1; 10 bases match TRBD1. The V gene end was trimmed by 6 bases and the J gene end by 1 base; junction bases not matched to a gene: 8. This CDR3 comprises 16 residues. CDR3 loop: CASSPGQGRGNTEAFF. CDR3 DNA sequence: TGTGCCAGCAGCCCGGGACAGGGGAGAGGGAACACTGAAGCTTTCTTT.

Only a few counts were recorded for this clonotype. This sequence joins TRBV9 and TRBJ1-2; tentative D call: TRBD1 (6 bases). This CDR3 comprises 15 residues. V dropped 1 base and J dropped 3 bases, with 13 bases sitting between them. Germline CDR1 SGDLS, CDR2 YYNGEE. The CDR3 DNA sequence: TGTGCCAGCAGCGTATTCGGGAGGGGGTACTATGGCTACACCTTC. It encodes CASSVFGRGYYGYTF.

The J gene is TRBJ2-6, the V gene TRBV29-1; D gene ambiguous. Trimming took 8 bases from V and 3 from J, leaving 11 bases between them. Germline values: CDR1 SQVTM, CDR2 ANQGSEA. The CDR3 loop spans 13 amino acids. CDR3 DNA sequence: TGCAGCACCCGGCTGTTTGGGGCCAACGTCCTGACTTTC. This codes for CSTRLFGANVLTF.

The J gene is TRBJ1-1, the V gene TRBV29-1; D perhaps matches TRBD1 (6 bases). Germline V gene data show CDR1 as SQVTM and CDR2 as ANQGSEA. Trimming removed 7 bases from V and 4 bases from J, with 13 bases in between. This CDR3 region has 12 residues. CDR3 region: CSEQGMGTEAFF. CDR3 nucleotides: TGCAGCGAGCAGGGGATGGGCACTGAAGCTTTCTTT. The full variable domain, completed using reference TRBV29-1 and TRBJ1-1, is SAVISQKPSRDICQRGTSLTIQCQVDSQVTMMFWYRQQPGQSLTLIATANQGSEATYESGFVIDKFPISRPNLTFSTLTVSNMSPEDSSIYLCSEQGMGTEAFFGQGTRLTVV.

This clonotype was observed a handful of times. The rearrangement uses TRBV19 and TRBJ2-7; tentatively, D is TRBD1 or TRBD2 (5 bases each). This CDR3 comprises 14 residues. The germline V gene encodes CDR1 LNHDA and CDR2 SQIVND (reference sequence). V lost 4 bases, J lost 1 base, and 11 bases lay in between. The CDR3 nucleotides read TGTGCCAGTAGTAATGGGGGTCTATCCTACGAGCAGTACTTC. Amino acids: CASSNGGLSYEQYF.

This clonotype was counted ten times or more. The rearrangement uses TRBV9 and TRBJ2-2; D gene unclear. V shed 4 bases and J shed 1 base, with 5 bases lying between them. This CDR3 contains 13 residues. Germline V gene sequence: CDR1 SGDLS, CDR2 YYNGEE. The CDR3 sequence: CASSLQNTGELFF. In nucleotides, the CDR3 is TGTGCCAGCAGCCTTCAGAACACCGGGGAGCTGTTTTTT.

The V and J genes are TRBV12-1 and TRBJ1-5. TRBV12-1 is termed a pseudogene. The CDR3 extends over 14 amino acids. CDR3 sequence: CASSVGCRSQPQHF. CDR3 nucleotide sequence: TGTGCCAGCAGTGTAGGTTGCAGAAGTCAGCCCCAGCATTTT.

The sample holds a few counts of this clonotype. The genes are TRBV14 and TRBJ1-6; the D is unclear. V lost 5 bases to trimming and J lost 6 bases, with 8 bases between them. CDR1 is SGHDN, CDR2 FVKESK, per germline. The CDR3 contains 13 residues. CDR3 in DNA: TGTGCCAGCAGCTCACGTCTTAATTCACCCCTCCACTTT. As protein: CASSSRLNSPLHF.

This chain joins TRBV9 and TRBJ2-3; possibly TRBD2 for D (6 bases). Germline V lookup: CDR1 SGDLS, CDR2 YYNGEE. The ends were cut back, 0 bases at V and 2 bases at J, with 13 bases in the middle. This CDR3 has 16 residues. Written as DNA, the CDR3 is TGTGCCAGCAGCGTAGTGGAGGGGCAAGTCACAGATACGCAGTATTTT. Residues: CASSVVEGQVTDTQYF. The entire variable domain, with the rest obtained from reference TRBV9 and TRBJ2-3, is as follows: DSGVTQTPKHLITATGQRVTLRCSPRSGDLSVYWYQQSLDQGLQFLIQYYNGEERAKGNILERFSAQQFPDLHSELNLSSLELGDSALYFCASSVVEGQVTDTQYFGPGTRLTVL.

This clonotype was detected many times. The rearrangement uses TRBV30 and TRBJ1-2, with D hard to call. The CDR3 has 10 amino acids. V lost 1 base, J lost 8 bases, and 5 bases lay in between. The V gene's germline CDR1 is GTSNPN and CDR2 SVGIG (reference sequence). The CDR3 loop is CAWSGRGYTF. In nucleotides, the CDR3 is TGTGCCTGGAGTGGAAGGGGCTACACCTTC.